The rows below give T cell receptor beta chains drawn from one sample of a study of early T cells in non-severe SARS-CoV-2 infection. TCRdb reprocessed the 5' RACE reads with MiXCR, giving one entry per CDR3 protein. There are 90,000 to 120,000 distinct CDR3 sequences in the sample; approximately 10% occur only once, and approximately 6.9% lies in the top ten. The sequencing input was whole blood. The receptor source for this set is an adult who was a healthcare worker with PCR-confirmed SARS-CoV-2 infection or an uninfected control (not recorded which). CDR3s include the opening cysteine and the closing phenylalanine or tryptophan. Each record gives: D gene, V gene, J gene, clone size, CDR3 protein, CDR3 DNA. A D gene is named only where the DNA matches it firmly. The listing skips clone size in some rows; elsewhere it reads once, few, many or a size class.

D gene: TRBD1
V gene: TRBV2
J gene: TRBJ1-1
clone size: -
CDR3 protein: CASSREGADTEAFF
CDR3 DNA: TGTGCCAGCAGTCGGGAGGGGGCAGACACTGAAGCTTTCTTT

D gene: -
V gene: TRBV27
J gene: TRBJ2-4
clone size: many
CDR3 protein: CATSGGVKNIQYF
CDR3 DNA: TGTGCCACATCCGGTGGGGTGAAAAACATTCAGTACTTC

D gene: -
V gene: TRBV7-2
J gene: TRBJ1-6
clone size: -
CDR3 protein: CASSLRAESPLHF
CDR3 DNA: TGTGCCAGCAGCTTAAGGGCGGAATCACCCCTCCACTTT

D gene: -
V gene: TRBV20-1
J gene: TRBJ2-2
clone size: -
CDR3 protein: CSARDVGAYGELFF
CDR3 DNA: TGCAGTGCTAGAGATGTAGGGGCCTACGGGGAGCTGTTTTTT

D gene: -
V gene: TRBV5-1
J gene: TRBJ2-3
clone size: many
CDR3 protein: CASSLGEGRAPQYF
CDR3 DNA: TGCGCCAGCAGCTTGGGTGAGGGCCGGGCCCCGCAGTATTTT

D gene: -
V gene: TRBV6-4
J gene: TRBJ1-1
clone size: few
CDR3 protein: CASSEKGNTEAFF
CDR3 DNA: TGTGCCAGCAGTGAAAAGGGGAACACTGAAGCTTTCTTT

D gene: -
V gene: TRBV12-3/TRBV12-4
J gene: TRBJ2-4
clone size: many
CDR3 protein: CASRRNSGTFKYF
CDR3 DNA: TGTGCCAGCAGGCGCAACTCCGGGACTTTCAAGTACTTC

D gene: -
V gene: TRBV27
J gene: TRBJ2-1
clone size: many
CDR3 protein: CASMGWDFGSEQFF
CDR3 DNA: TGTGCCAGCATGGGATGGGACTTTGGGAGTGAGCAGTTCTTC

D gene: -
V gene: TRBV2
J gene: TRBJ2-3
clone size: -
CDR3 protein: CASDPSTDTQYF
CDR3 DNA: TGTGCCAGCGACCCTAGCACAGATACGCAGTATTTT

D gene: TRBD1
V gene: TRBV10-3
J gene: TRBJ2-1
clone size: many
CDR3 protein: CAITRDSLYNEQFF
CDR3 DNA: TGTGCCATCACTAGGGACAGCCTATACAATGAGCAGTTCTTC

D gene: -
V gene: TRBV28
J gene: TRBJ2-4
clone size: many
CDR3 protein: CASSLPMDSSKNIQYF
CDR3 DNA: TGTGCCAGCAGTTTACCGATGGACAGCTCCAAAAACATTCAGTACTTC

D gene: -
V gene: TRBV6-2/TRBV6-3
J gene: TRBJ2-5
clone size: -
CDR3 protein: CASRTSGQETQYF
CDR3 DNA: TGTGCCAGCAGAACTTCTGGTCAAGAGACCCAGTACTTC

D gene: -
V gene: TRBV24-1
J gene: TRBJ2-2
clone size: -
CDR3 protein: CATQQVNTGELFF
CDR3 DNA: TGTGCCACCCAGCAGGTTAATACCGGGGAGCTGTTTTTT

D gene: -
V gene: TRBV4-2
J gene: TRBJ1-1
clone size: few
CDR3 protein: CASSQAPVEVNTEAFF
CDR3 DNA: TGTGCCAGCAGCCAAGCCCCAGTGGAGGTGAACACTGAAGCTTTCTTT

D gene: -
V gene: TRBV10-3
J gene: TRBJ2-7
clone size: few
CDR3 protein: CAISGGRDRSYEQYF
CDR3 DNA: TGTGCCATCAGTGGAGGGAGGGACAGATCCTACGAGCAGTACTTC

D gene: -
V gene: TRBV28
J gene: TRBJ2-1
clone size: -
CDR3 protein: CASSFIVGVGYNEQFF
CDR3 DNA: TGTGCCAGCAGTTTTATCGTGGGAGTCGGTTACAATGAGCAGTTCTTC

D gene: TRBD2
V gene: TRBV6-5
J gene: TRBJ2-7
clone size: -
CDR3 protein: CASSFLAEHPYEQYF
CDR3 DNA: TGTGCCAGCAGTTTCCTAGCGGAACACCCCTACGAGCAGTACTTC

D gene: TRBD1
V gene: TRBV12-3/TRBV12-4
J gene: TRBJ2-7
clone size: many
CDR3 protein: CASSSGQGHEQYF
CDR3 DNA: TGTGCCAGCAGCTCGGGACAGGGCCACGAGCAGTACTTC

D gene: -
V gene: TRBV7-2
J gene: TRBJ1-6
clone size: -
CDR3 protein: CASRRSAGAGSPLHF
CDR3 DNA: TGTGCCAGCAGACGTTCGGCGGGGGCCGGTTCACCCCTCCACTTT

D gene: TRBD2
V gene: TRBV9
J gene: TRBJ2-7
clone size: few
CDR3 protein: CASSPKGGPGYEQYF
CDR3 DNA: TGTGCCAGCAGCCCGAAGGGAGGGCCTGGCTACGAGCAGTACTTC

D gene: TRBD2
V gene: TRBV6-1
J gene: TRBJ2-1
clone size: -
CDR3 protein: CASSEGSGRTVSYNEQFF
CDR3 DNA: TGTGCCAGCAGTGAAGGTAGCGGGAGGACCGTTTCCTACAATGAGCAGTTCTTC

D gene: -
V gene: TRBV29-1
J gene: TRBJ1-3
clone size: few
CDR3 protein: CSVGENSGNTIYF
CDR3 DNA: TGCAGCGTGGGAGAAAACTCTGGAAACACCATATATTTT

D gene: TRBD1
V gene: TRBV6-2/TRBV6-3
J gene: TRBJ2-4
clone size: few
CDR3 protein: CASSYPDRGLVKNIQYF
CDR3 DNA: TGTGCCAGCAGTTACCCAGACAGGGGTCTCGTCAAAAACATTCAGTACTTC

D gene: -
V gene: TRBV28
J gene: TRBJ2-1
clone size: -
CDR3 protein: CASSFSTDYNEQFF
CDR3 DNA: TGTGCCAGCAGTTTTTCGACGGATTACAATGAGCAGTTCTTC

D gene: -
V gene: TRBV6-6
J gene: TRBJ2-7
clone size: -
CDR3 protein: CASSYVGRVASYEQYF
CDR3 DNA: TGTGCCAGCAGTTACGTCGGACGCGTGGCATCCTACGAGCAGTACTTC

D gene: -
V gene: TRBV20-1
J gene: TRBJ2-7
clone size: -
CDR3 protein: CSARLNREYEQYF
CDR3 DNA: TGCAGTGCTAGATTGAACAGGGAGTACGAGCAGTACTTC

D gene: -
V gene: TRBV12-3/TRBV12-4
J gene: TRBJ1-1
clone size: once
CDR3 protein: CASSYQRRGEAFF
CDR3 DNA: TGTGCCAGCAGCTACCAAAGACGGGGTGAAGCTTTCTTT

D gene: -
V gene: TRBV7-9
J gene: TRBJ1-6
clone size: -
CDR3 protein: CASSLTGSPYNSPLHF
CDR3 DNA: TGTGCCAGCAGCTTAACAGGGAGCCCCTATAATTCACCCCTCCACTTT

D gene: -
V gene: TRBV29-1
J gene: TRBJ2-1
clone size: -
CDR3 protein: CSAWTMGVPEQFF
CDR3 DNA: TGCAGCGCCTGGACAATGGGTGTTCCTGAGCAGTTCTTC